The following is a T cell receptor beta chain sequence with its context. Its antigen is still unknown. No quality values exist for individual bases; no much larger clone is one base distant. Ends trimmed: V by 6 bases, J by 7 bases; bases unmatched to a gene: 13. The germline V gene (reference sequence) sets CDR1 to LNHDA and CDR2 to SQIVND. Taken from cysteine to phenylalanine, the CDR3 has 15 residues. Only CDR3 DNA is held: 45 bases, read in frame from base 1. Receptor amplification or capture employed 5' RACE. The instrument given in TCRdb is Illumina HiSeq 2000. A universal primer binding site was introduced by template switching, and a unique molecular identifier was present in the final cDNA, enabling accurate counting of TCR cDNA molecules. Specific primers in the conserved constant-segment region were used to synthesize first-strand cDNA for TCR alpha and beta chains. To control for contamination, each cDNA library was double barcoded with a SMART-Mk sample barcode plus Illumina barcodes. Two successive PCR steps introduced TruSeq adapter sequences along with Illumina sample barcodes. Sequencing of the TCR alpha and beta cDNA libraries was done on the Illumina HiSeq platform using custom primers. Regarding the original processing steps: Raw reads were processed with MiGEC to extract unique molecular identifiers, and MiXCR was used to determine CDR3 positions. Recombination models were inferred per individual with the repgenHMM and IGoR tools using an EM algorithm. The tcR package in R was used for shared clonotype analysis, with sharing normalized by the product of cloneset sizes. Out-of-frame nonproductive sequences were analyzed to study raw recombination free of thymic and clonal selection effects. The public reads were reanalyzed by TCRdb: fastp trimming at Q25, MiXCR alignment, in-frame beta chains only. All rows with the same CDR3 protein become a single entry with the most common DNA and genes. The V and J calls follow TCRdb's processing rather than the paper's. Present in this sample are 200,000 to 300,000 distinct CDR3 sequences, over 9.5% of which were seen just once. 9% to 10% of the sample is in the top ten clones.

Only healthy Caucasian donors were included. Using Miltenyi CD45RO+ enrichment and human naive T-cell isolation kits, memory (CD45RO+) and naive T cells were isolated from PBMC. This entry belongs to a study of identical twins listed by TCRdb under 2016. Background on the whole study: The study deep-sequenced TCR alpha and beta repertoires from monozygotic twins, unrelated adults of various ages and cord blood to test whether fetal clonotypes persist. To rule out contamination, the twin experiments were replicated at different times with different library preparation protocols. General findings and caveats noted by the study authors: In beta out-of-frame sequences, excess twin sharing was weaker, because having fewer shared sequences lowered the signal-to-noise ratio. Compared with coincidental sharing between unrelated individuals, out-of-frame TCR alpha sequences shared between twins had an excess of sequences with low generation probability. In monozygotic twins, recombination models systematically underestimated out-of-frame TCR alpha sharing, but the models matched the sharing seen between unrelated individuals. Fewer insertions were carried by abundant cord blood beta clonotypes; a weaker similar trend was observed in young adult naive repertoires, while no such trend was observed in memory repertoires. Invariant T cells such as MAIT and iNKT could partly confound zero-insertion analyses, though diverse VJ usage argued against this for most clonotypes. Because the same donors could not be followed over many years, the conclusions relied on cross-sectional statistical analysis.

Recombination joined TRBV19 with TRBJ1-2; 8 junctional bases match TRBD1. The receptor was derived from a man aged 50 or older in good health. Sequenced material: memory T cells sorted from blood. The cell subset or site label on this specimen signifies: CD45RO+ enriched T cells. The DNA reads TGTGCCAGTAGGCCTCCGGGACAGGCCACGGGTGGCTACACCTTC. Protein translation: CASRPPGQATGGYTF. The CDR3 plus the reference TRBV19 and TRBJ1-2 genes for the other parts give the full variable domain: DGGITQSPKYLFRKEGQNVTLSCEQNLNHDAMYWYRQDPGQGLRLIYYSQIVNDFQKGDIAEGYSVSREKKESFPLTVTSAQKNPTAFYLCASRPPGQATGGYTFGSGTRLTVV.